The subject of this entry is one T cell receptor (beta chain). Which cohort a participant joined came from the clinical history participants gave. These data are taken from a study of blood T cell repertoires in COVID-19. About the research overall: The United States, Italy and Spain provided the acute and convalescent COVID-19 samples.

The repertoire was sequenced with immunoSEQ multiplex PCR; TCRdb's copy has only in-frame clones and lacks some. The sample includes 110,000 to 150,000 clones, 86% of them seen just once. The sequenced sample consisted of PBMCs or T cells enriched from blood (not recorded which). The TCR comes from a man aged 50-59 years who had recovered from COVID-19.

The CDR3 here is CASSPTEEDIQYF. The CDR3 DNA follows: TGTGCCAGCAGTCCTACCGAGGAGGACATTCAGTACTTC. The chain couples TRBV2 to TRBJ2-4; D is perhaps TRBD2 (5 bases). CDR3 length equals 13 residues. Germline values: CDR1 SNHLY, CDR2 FYNNEI. The ends were cut back, 5 bases at V and 8 bases at J, with 13 bases in the middle. The whole variable domain, remainder taken from reference TRBV2 and TRBJ2-4, is EPEVTQTPSHQVTQMGQEVILRCVPISNHLYFYWYRQILGQKVEFLVSFYNNEISEKSEIFDDQFSVERPDGSNFTLKIRSTKLEDSAMYFCASSPTEEDIQYFGAGTRLSVL.